This TCR beta chain was identified in a study of regulatory T cells in long-lasting Graves disease. From germline, CDR1 is SGHRS and CDR2 YFSETQ. The CDR3 has 15 amino acids. The trim removed 5 bases at V and 3 bases at J, leaving 6 bases unmatched. Through Arm-PCR of CDR3 regions and iRepertoire HTBI primers, TCR beta libraries were built. Using its own MiXCR run on the multiplex PCR reads, TCRdb lists one record per CDR3 protein. This sample has more than 300,000 distinct CDR3 sequences; roughly 24% occur once, and the top ten carry around a quarter. The time point denotes: persistent/refractory GD, antithyroid drugs over 5 years with positive TRAb. Scientists built the TCR library using RNA that was extracted from PBMCs.

The sample here was peripheral blood mononuclear cells (PBMCs), taken when the disease was refractory, from a patient treated with antithyroid drugs. This chain connects TRBV5-1 to TRBJ2-1; TRBD2 matches at 9 bases. This clonotype was sampled from a woman in her forties with Graves disease. The CDR3 DNA is TGCGCCAGCAGGCCCCTAGCGGGACGCTACAATGAGCAGTTCTTC. Translation gives CASRPLAGRYNEQFF.